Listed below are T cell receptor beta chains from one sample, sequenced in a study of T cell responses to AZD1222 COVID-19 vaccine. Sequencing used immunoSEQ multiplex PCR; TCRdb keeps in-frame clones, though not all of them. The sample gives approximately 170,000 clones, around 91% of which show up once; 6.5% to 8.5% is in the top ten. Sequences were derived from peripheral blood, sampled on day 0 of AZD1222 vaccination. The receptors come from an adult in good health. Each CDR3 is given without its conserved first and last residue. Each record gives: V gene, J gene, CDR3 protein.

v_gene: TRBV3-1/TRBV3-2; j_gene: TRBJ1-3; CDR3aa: ASSQRGGSGNTIY
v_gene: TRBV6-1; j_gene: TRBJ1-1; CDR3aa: ASSALPGQGAPEAF
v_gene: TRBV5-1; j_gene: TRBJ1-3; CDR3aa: ASSLEQESGNTIY
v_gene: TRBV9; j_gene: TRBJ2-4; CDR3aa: ASSPGSIQY
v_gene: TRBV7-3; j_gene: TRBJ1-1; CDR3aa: ASSLMQGVEAF
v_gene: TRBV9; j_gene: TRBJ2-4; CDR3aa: ASSPHAAGDSKNIQY
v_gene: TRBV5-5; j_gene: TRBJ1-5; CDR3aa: ASSLGQNSNQPQH
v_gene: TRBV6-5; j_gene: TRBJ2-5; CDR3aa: ASSGLAGGGETQY
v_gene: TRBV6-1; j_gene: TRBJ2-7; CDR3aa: ASSEGGGGAIEQY
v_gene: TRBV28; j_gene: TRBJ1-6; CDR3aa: ASSLAGQGRDSPLH
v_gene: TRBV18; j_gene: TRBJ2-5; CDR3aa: ASSPITGPETQY
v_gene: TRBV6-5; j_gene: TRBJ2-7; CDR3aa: ASSSRTVSYEQY
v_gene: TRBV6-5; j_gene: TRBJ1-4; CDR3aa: ASSAGQGVGEKLF
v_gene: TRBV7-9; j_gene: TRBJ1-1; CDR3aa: ASSLAGGPNTEAF
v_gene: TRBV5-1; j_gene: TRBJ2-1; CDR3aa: ASSWGTESDEQF
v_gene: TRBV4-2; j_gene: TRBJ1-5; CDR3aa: ASSPTRDQPQH
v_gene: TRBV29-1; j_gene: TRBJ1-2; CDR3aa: SVFARVVDVGYT
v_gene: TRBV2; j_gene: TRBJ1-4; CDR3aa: ASRRQGILFPTNEKLF
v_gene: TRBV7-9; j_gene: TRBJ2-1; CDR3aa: ASSLEVYGAEQF